This T cell receptor beta chain was identified during a study of molecular identifiers for immune sequencing clone quantification (dated by TCRdb to 2016 to 2019). For the study in its entirety: For a replicate experiment, RNA from around 20,000 or 100,000 naive CD8 T cells was divided into five aliquots, of which four were sequenced. This methods study used CD8 T cells to benchmark TCR RNA copy counting and molecular-identifier clustering-based TCR repertoire sequencing (MIDCIRS). Study-level results and caveats: Approximately 3.3 recovered TCR RNA copies per cell were obtained by modeling, versus 9 to 10 by digital PCR, implying a capture efficiency of roughly 32%. The sizes of highly expanded clones could end up underestimated when identical TCR molecules share a barcode. In CMV-specific effector cells, clones with more than 20 RNA copies contained over 97% of molecules, whereas in naive cells such clones contained under 1% of molecules. When barcode sub-clustering was left out, chimeric consensus sequences inflated TCR diversity, with chimeras reaching as high as 47%. Even against a background of about a million naive CD8 T cells, spiked-in Jurkat TCR RNA amounting to a single cell's worth was reported to be detectable. The naive libraries included spiked-in Jurkat TCR RNA (fewer than eleven copies' worth), and this RNA is not part of the donor repertoire.

This clonotype was seen more than once but under ten times. The antigen it binds to is not known. No quality values exist for individual bases; no much larger clone is one base distant. Naive CD8 T cell libraries were made from 20,000 to 1,000,000 sorted cells using 10%, 30% or 50% of purified RNA. Naive CD8 T cells were FACS-sorted as CD8+CD4-CCR7+CD45RA+ on a BD FACSAria II into RLT Plus buffer. Detection sensitivity was tested by spiking Jurkat RNA equal to around 11 TCR copies' worth into samples containing roughly 17,000-1,100,000 naive CD8 T cells. CD8 T cells were enriched using RosetteSep CD8+ T Cell Enrichment Cocktail and Ficoll-Paque, and the enriched cells then underwent ACK red cell lysis. Library prep was done by PCR. Sequenced on a NextSeq 500. Bulk TCR libraries were made following a previously described method, with the TCR primers given in Table S5. Total RNA was purified with the Qiagen AllPrep DNA/RNA kit. Before any analysis, reads coming from multiple sequencing runs of the same library were combined into one pool. For the original study's pipeline: Reads were retained only if the reads had an exact TCR constant sequence, and the retained reads were trimmed to 150 nt and grouped according to their 12-nt molecular barcodes. Reads within each barcode group were sub-clustered using a 15% Levenshtein threshold, and quality-weighted consensus sequences were constructed for each RNA molecule. Non-functional sequences were discarded, and so were lower-count sequences lying one edit away from another sequence. Based on a fit of two negative binomial distributions, barcode sub-clusters having less than 20% of the maximum read count were discarded. Clones were called with MiXCR by TCRdb after fastp trimmed the public reads at Q25, and only in-frame beta chains were retained. Every entry covers one CDR3 protein and lists the most common genes and DNA from its rows. The authors' filters were not applied to this entry. This sample has 90,000 or so distinct CDR3 sequences in its table, and 20% to 25% of those were observed once. Roughly 0.76% of the sample belongs to the ten largest clones.

Sequences MNHEY (CDR1) and SVGEGT (CDR2) are obtained from the germline V gene. Germline trimming amounts to 2 bases on V and 9 bases on J, with 11 as the count of junction bases outside the gene matches. Counted from cysteine to phenylalanine, this CDR3 has 18 amino acids. CDR3 DNA only is kept here, 54 bases in frame from base 1. This receptor was obtained from a human donor in good health. Some libraries in this study had Jurkat cell RNA spiked in. The rearranged segments are TRBV6-2 or TRBV6-3 and TRBJ2-1; 15 of the junction bases match TRBD2. Input material: naive CD8+ T cells from blood, with Jurkat cell RNA spiked in. The sample's cell subset or site label is to be understood as: FACS-sorted CD8+CD4-CCR7+CD45RA+ naive T cells. The DNA is as follows: TGTGCCAGCAGTTACCAAGGACTAGCGGGAGGGCCGTGGAGTGAGCAGTTCTTC. Translation gives CASSYQGLAGGPWSEQFF.